This TCR beta chain was sequenced in a study of a mutant IDH1 vaccine in newly diagnosed glioma. Background on the study: Eight vaccine doses were administered to patients at weeks 1, 3, 5, 7, 11, 15, 19 and 23.

As regards this clone: Its target is unknown.

Sequencing used immunoSEQ multiplex PCR; TCRdb keeps in-frame clones, though not all of them. Of over 25,000 clones listed, approximately 87% are singletons. Time point denoted: week 23, last vaccination. Topical imiquimod was applied with each vaccine dose, which held 300 ug of mutant IDH1 20-mer peptide. This CDR3 has 16 residues. CDR1 is LNHNV, CDR2 YYDKDF, per germline (reference sequence). V was cut by 4 bases and J by 6 bases, with 18 bases left in between. The sample was PBMCs, taken from a glioma patient whose treatment included an IDH1 peptide vaccine. The sequence was collected from a man aged 40-55 years with glioma. The V and J genes are TRBV15 and TRBJ1-4, with TRBD1 as a possible D gene (6 bases). CDR3 coding DNA: TGTGCCACCAGCATACAACGACAGGTTACACATGAAAAACTGTTTTTT. Protein product: CATSIQRQVTHEKLFF.